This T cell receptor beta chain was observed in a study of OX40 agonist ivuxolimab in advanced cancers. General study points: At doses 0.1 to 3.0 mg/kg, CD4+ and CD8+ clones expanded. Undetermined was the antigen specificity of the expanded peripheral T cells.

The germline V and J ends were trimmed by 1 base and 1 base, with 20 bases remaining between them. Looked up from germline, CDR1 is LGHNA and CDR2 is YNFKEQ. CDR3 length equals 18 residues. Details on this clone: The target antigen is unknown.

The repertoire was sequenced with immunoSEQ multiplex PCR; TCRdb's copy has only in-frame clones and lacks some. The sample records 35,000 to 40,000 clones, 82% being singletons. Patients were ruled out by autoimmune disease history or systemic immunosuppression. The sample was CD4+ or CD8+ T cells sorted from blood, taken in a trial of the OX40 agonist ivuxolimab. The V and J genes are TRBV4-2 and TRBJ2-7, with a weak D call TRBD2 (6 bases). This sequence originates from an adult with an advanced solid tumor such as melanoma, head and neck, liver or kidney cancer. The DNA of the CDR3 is TGTGCCAGCAGCCAAGTATCGTATTTAGCGGATTCTTCCTACGAGCAGTACTTC. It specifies CASSQVSYLADSSYEQYF.